This T cell receptor beta chain was found in a study of OX40 agonist ivuxolimab in advanced cancers. This table comes from immunoSEQ multiplex PCR, and its TCRdb copy is limited to in-frame clones, with some not included. This sample carries 90,000 to 100,000 clones, roughly four fifths of them seen once, and the ten largest clones take around 1.6%. Prior autoimmune disease or systemic immunosuppression barred patients. Overall study findings and caveats: No determination was made of the antigen specificity of the expanded peripheral T cells.

This CDR3 has 16 amino acids. CDR1 and CDR2 (germline): MNHEY, SVGAGI. V was trimmed by 0 bases and J by 1 base, leaving 13 bases between them. Note on this clone: Antigen: not known.

Material: CD4+ or CD8+ T cells sorted from blood, obtained in a trial of the OX40 agonist ivuxolimab. The chain uses TRBV6-5 and TRBJ2-7; a weak D match, TRBD1 (6 bases). This receptor was taken from an adult with an advanced solid tumor such as melanoma, head and neck, liver or kidney cancer. The CDR3 protein is CASSYSFTGPSYEQYF. The CDR3, as DNA: TGTGCCAGCAGTTACTCTTTCACAGGGCCGTCCTACGAGCAGTACTTC.